This T cell receptor (beta chain) is drawn from a study of CD8 T cells in Susac syndrome. V was pared by 6 bases and J by 2 bases, with 16 bases between. The germline gives CDR1 MGHDK, CDR2 SYGVNS. The CDR3 runs to 15 residues. After extraction with the RNeasy kit, roughly 0.45 to 1 ug of the RNA was reverse transcribed using random hexamers. MiXCR, run by TCRdb on the immunoSEQ multiplex PCR reads, gives a single entry per CDR3 protein. The table lists roughly 200,000 distinct CDR3 sequences, around 94% of them singletons. This clonotype was seen just once. Sequenced sample: CD4+ T cells from PBMCs. The sequence was collected from a human donor with Susac syndrome. The chain couples TRBV25-1 to TRBJ1-1; D might be TRBD1 (5 bases). The CDR3 DNA follows: TGTGCCAGCAGCTTACCGGGGACCGCTAACACTGAAGCTTTCTTT. This encodes CASSLPGTANTEAFF.